These 26 T cell receptor beta chains were sequenced from one sample in a study of metastatic and nonmetastatic thyroid tumors. No patient received treatment before thyroid surgery. TCRdb reanalyzed the PCR reads with MiXCR. The sample consists of 20,000 to 25,000 clones, 20% of them appearing once. The sequenced sample consisted of adjacent normal tissue. The source of these receptors is a female donor with papillary thyroid cancer or a benign thyroid nodule (not recorded which). Some clones in this sample may be carry-over from other donors' samples.

This sequence joins TRBV29-1 and TRBJ1-4, with a tentative D call TRBD1 (5 bases). CDR1 SQVTM and CDR2 ANQGSEA come from the germline V gene. This CDR3 is 13 amino acids long. The CDR3 here is CSGAGEGNEKLFF. CDR3 nucleotide sequence: TGCAGTGGGGCGGGGGAGGGTAATGAAAAACTGTTTTTT.

By frequency in the sample, this clone is medium-sized. The chain joins TRBV28 to TRBJ1-1, with D tentatively TRBD1 (5 bases). The CDR3 is made up of 13 amino acids. V lost 2 bases, J lost 8 bases, and 12 bases lay in between. Germline V gives CDR1 MDHEN, CDR2 SYDVKM. The CDR3 reads CASSLIGAGEAFF. The CDR3 DNA reads TGTGCCAGCAGTTTAATCGGGGCAGGGGAAGCTTTCTTT.

This clone was seen at least ten times. The rearrangement links TRBV4-1 to TRBJ1-1, with D unresolved. Trimming removed 0 bases from V and 9 bases from J, with 8 bases in between. The CDR3 contains 12 residues. Germline lookup yields CDR1 MGHRA and CDR2 YSYEKL. CDR3 in amino acids: CASSQDGGQAFF. In DNA, the CDR3 is TGCGCCAGCAGCCAAGATGGAGGGCAAGCTTTCTTT.

This clone has a count of ten or more. V usage is TRBV25-1 and J usage is TRBJ2-1; TRBD1 aligns across 8 bases. This CDR3 comprises 16 residues. Trimming at V came to 4 bases and at J to 5 bases, leaving 10 bases not matched to a gene. CDR1 is MGHDK and CDR2 is SYGVNS in the germline V gene. CDR3 loop: CASSGGQALLNNEQFF. The DNA for the CDR3 is TGTGCCAGCAGTGGGGGACAGGCCCTCCTTAACAATGAGCAGTTCTTC.

This clone occurred a few times. Sequence at one end of the junction differs from germline and may be a read error. J is TRBJ1-4 and V is TRBV6-1; no clear D. The CDR3 is 15 amino acids. The germline gives CDR1 MNHNS, CDR2 SASEGT. CDR3 sequence: CASRELGGNAEKPFF. CDR3 sequence (DNA): TGTGCCAGCAGGGAGCTAGGAGGTAACGCTGAAAAACCGTTTTTT.

This chain connects TRBV29-1 to TRBJ2-3, with 9 positions matching TRBD2. This CDR3 has 13 amino acids. V shed 6 bases, J shed 4 bases, and the junction held 5 bases outside the gene matches. Germline loops: CDR1 SQVTM, CDR2 ANQGSEA. The CDR3 nucleotides are TGCAGCGTGTTAGCGGGAGAGGCAGATACGCAGTATTTT. Protein: CSVLAGEADTQYF.

This clone was seen many times. The V gene is TRBV20-1, the J gene TRBJ2-7; D gene uncertain. The CDR3 length is 12 residues. V was clipped by 3 bases and J by 2 bases, with 8 bases between them. Per germline, CDR1 DFQATT and CDR2 SNEGSKA (reference sequence). The DNA of the CDR3 is TGCAGTGCTAGCGGCCGGGCCTACGAGCAGTACTTC. Its translation is CSASGRAYEQYF.

This clone was seen repeatedly, ten times or more. J is TRBJ1-5 and V is TRBV4-2, with 7 bases identical to TRBD1. Losses at the gene ends were 4 bases for V and 4 bases for J; bases not matched to a gene: 13. Germline V gene lookup returns CDR1 LGHNA and CDR2 YNFKEQ. The CDR3 contains 17 residues. The CDR3 spells CASSPTGSGRGNQPQHF. CDR3 in DNA: TGTGCCAGCAGCCCGACAGGGTCGGGCAGGGGGAATCAGCCCCAGCATTTT.

In regard to this clone: This CDR3 is also generated by other DNA sequences in the sample. The J gene is TRBJ2-5, the V gene TRBV28; 10 bases agree with TRBD2. Germline V gene lookup returns CDR1 MDHEN and CDR2 SYDVKM. V dropped 7 bases and J dropped 7; count of bases not matched to a gene: 18. The CDR3 is 17 amino acids. The CDR3 bases are TGTGCCAGCACCTCTGGAGTAGCGGGAGGTCCCGAAGGGACCCAGTACTTC. It yields the protein CASTSGVAGGPEGTQYF.

The table lists this clone with many counts. One base away lies a much larger clone, so this may be a sequencing read error. The same CDR3 also results from other DNA sequences found in this sample. The V and J genes are TRBV19 and TRBJ1-6; D is undetermined. CDR3 size: 11 residues. V gave up 6 bases and J gave up 14 bases, with 11 bases separating them. CDR1 and CDR2 (germline): LNHDA, SQIVND (reference sequence). The CDR3 DNA reads TGTGCCAGTAGCGGGCCGTCTGCCCTCCACTTT. This sequence encodes CASSGPSALHF.

The rearrangement joins TRBV6-1 to TRBJ1-2; 11 bases map to TRBD1. The CDR3 consists of 15 residues. Germline CDR1 and CDR2: MNHNS and SASEGT. V was clipped by 6 bases and J by 4 bases; unmatched bases: 7. The DNA for the CDR3 is TGTGCCAGCAGGCAGGCGGGACAGGGGGTCTATGGCTACACCTTC. Encoded protein: CASRQAGQGVYGYTF.

This clone was detected many times. The chain employs TRBV6-1 and TRBJ1-4; D perhaps matches TRBD1 (5 bases). The CDR3 covers 15 residues. Germline CDR1 is MNHNS and CDR2 is SASEGT. V shed 6 bases and J shed 6 bases, with 17 bases lying between them. The CDR3 DNA reads as TGTGCCAGCAGACCGGGTGGGGGGTCCCATGAAAAACTGTTTTTT. Its translation is CASRPGGGSHEKLFF.

CDR3 protein: CSARRNRGSGGTEAFF. The CDR3 DNA reads as TGCAGTGCGAGACGTAACAGGGGATCAGGTGGCACTGAAGCTTTCTTT. This rearrangement joins TRBV20-1 to TRBJ1-1; 7 nucleotides match TRBD1. Germline V CDR1 and CDR2: DFQATT, SNEGSKA (reference sequence). This CDR3 spans 16 amino acids. V was clipped by 6 bases and J by 4 bases; unmatched bases: 17.

This clone appeared once. This may come from a read error, since a much larger clone is one base off. This chain joins TRBV3-1 and TRBJ2-4; 8 nucleotides match TRBD1. CDR1 is LGHDT and CDR2 is YNNKEL in the germline V gene (reference sequence). The CDR3 covers 15 residues. CDR3 nucleotide sequence: TGTGCCAGCAGCCAAGATAGGACAGGGACGGACATTCAGCACTTC. The encoded protein is CASSQDRTGTDIQHF.

Concerning this clone itself: Germline and junction disagree at one end, which may indicate a read error. The genes are TRBV12-3 or TRBV12-4 and TRBJ2-3; TRBD1 matches 7 bases. The CDR3 is 16 residues long. For the CDR3, the DNA is TGTGCCAGCAGTCATAGAGACAGGGTGCGCACAGATCCGCAGTATTTT. This encodes CASSHRDRVRTDPQYF.

In the case of this clone: At one end, the junction sequence differs from germline, possibly due to a read error. The gene calls are TRBV12-3 or TRBV12-4 and TRBJ1-6; D is perhaps TRBD1 (6 bases). The CDR3 contains 14 residues. Written as DNA, the CDR3 is TGTGACAGCACAGGACAGTCCTATAATTCACCCCTCCACTTT. The encoded protein is CDSTGQSYNSPLHF.

This clone has only a few counts. J is TRBJ2-5 and V is TRBV15, with a possible D match to TRBD2 (5 bases). Deletions cut 8 bases from V and 5 bases from J, with 15 bases between. The CDR3 consists of 13 residues. Germline V gene data show CDR1 as LNHNV and CDR2 as YYDKDF (reference sequence). CDR3 residues: CATGTGNAETQYF. The CDR3 nucleotides are TGTGCCACCGGTACCGGGAACGCGGAGACCCAGTACTTC.

This clone came up many times. The chain couples TRBV7-6 to TRBJ2-3; 10 bases are a match to TRBD1. The length of the CDR3 is 16 residues. CDR1 and CDR2 (germline): SGHVS, FNYEAQ. V shed 6 bases, J shed 2 bases, and the junction held 8 bases outside the gene matches. CDR3 loop: CASSHRQGALTDTQYF. DNA of the CDR3: TGTGCCAGCAGTCATCGACAGGGGGCGCTCACAGATACGCAGTATTTT.

The CDR3 DNA sequence: TGTGCCGGCGTCCCAGCGGTAAAAGAGACCCAGTACTTC. It encodes CAGVPAVKETQYF. The J gene is TRBJ2-5, the V gene TRBV2, with D perhaps TRBD2 (5 bases). Between the trimmed V and J ends, which lost 11 bases and 3 bases, there was a span of 16 bases. The germline CDR1 and CDR2 sequences are SNHLY and FYNNEI. The CDR3 contains 13 residues.

This clone is medium-sized within its sample. The chain employs TRBV6-7 and TRBJ1-5; no definite D call. TRBV6-7 belongs to the ORF category, with a function that is uncertain. The CDR3 spans 12 residues. Trimming took 3 bases from V and 6 from J, leaving 6 bases between them. The CDR3 here is CASSYGCQPQHF. In DNA form, the CDR3 reads TGTGCCAGCAGTTATGGGTGTCAGCCCCAGCATTTT.

This clone was counted ten times or more. This chain connects TRBV28 to TRBJ2-1; 10 bases agree with TRBD2. The CDR3 contains 15 residues. The germline V gene encodes CDR1 MDHEN and CDR2 SYDVKM. With V trimmed by 6 bases and J by 5 bases, 7 bases remained unmatched. CDR3 sequence: CASSLLAGNDNEQFF. The CDR3 coding sequence is TGTGCCAGCAGCCTACTAGCGGGGAATGACAATGAGCAGTTCTTC.

This clone has a handful of counts. In nucleotides, the CDR3 is TGTGCCTCAACCGGGACAGGGGTTTACAATTCACCCCTCCACTTT. Translation gives CASTGTGVYNSPLHF. V is TRBV10-3 and J is TRBJ1-6; 10 positions match TRBD1. After removal of 11 bases from V and 7 bases from J, the junction contained 11 bases not matched to a gene. This CDR3 has 15 amino acids. Germline V gives CDR1 ENHRY, CDR2 SYGVKD.

The rearrangement uses TRBV10-3 and TRBJ1-1, with unresolved D. Germline V CDR1 and CDR2: ENHRY, SYGVKD. Trimming shortened V by 4 bases and J by 7 bases, and 16 bases separated the two germline ends. The CDR3 length is 14 residues. CDR3 sequence: CAISVGSVCDEAFF. In DNA form, the CDR3 reads TGTGCCATCAGTGTTGGTTCGGTTTGTGATGAAGCTTTCTTT.

The DNA of the CDR3 is TGTGCCAGCATCAGGGGGACAAGAGAGGGCGAGCAGTACTTC. Amino acids: CASIRGTREGEQYF. V is TRBV6-1 and J is TRBJ2-7, with TRBD1 matching over 7 bases. Germline-derived CDR1 and CDR2 are MNHNS and SASEGT. This CDR3 is built from 14 residues. The trim removed 7 bases at V and 6 bases at J, leaving 12 bases unmatched.

This clone is labeled medium-sized. The chain has TRBV6-1 and TRBJ2-2, with 7 bases lining up with TRBD1. This CDR3 contains 16 residues. Trimming cost V 2 bases and J 4 bases; bases outside gene matches: 7. Germline assignment: CDR1 MNHNS and CDR2 SASEGT. CDR3 nucleotide sequence: TGTGCCAGCAGTGAACTGAACAGGGGTATCACCGGGGAGCTGTTTTTT. Translating it yields CASSELNRGITGELFF.

The V gene is TRBV20-1, the J gene TRBJ1-4, with D hard to call. V lost 5 bases and J lost 10, with 17 bases in between. The CDR3 has 13 amino acids. The germline CDR1 and CDR2 sequences are DFQATT and SNEGSKA (reference sequence). CDR3 DNA: TGCAGTGCTTCCCAGGCGCGAGAGGGAAAACTGTTTTTT. Translating gives CSASQAREGKLFF.